The 25 T cell receptor beta chains listed next were all sequenced from one sample in a study of T cells in localized non-small cell lung cancer. TCRdb keeps only in-frame clones here, not all; method: immunoSEQ multiplex PCR. The sample includes roughly 16,000 clones, approximately 85% of them seen just once. The source material was peripheral blood, sampled before any cancer treatment. The receptors were gathered from a male donor older than 55 with stage I lung adenocarcinoma.

V and J are TRBV2 and TRBJ2-7; 9 bases are a match to TRBD1. CDR1 SNHLY and CDR2 FYNNEI come from the germline V gene. This CDR3 comprises 16 residues. V was clipped by 7 bases and J by 2 bases; unmatched bases: 12. CDR3 nucleotides: TGTGCCAGCATGGCCAATTCCGGGACAGGGACCTACGAGCAGTACTTC. It specifies CASMANSGTGTYEQYF.

This chain uses TRBV7-6 with TRBJ2-7; 7 bases align to TRBD2. Germline loops: CDR1 SGHVS, CDR2 FNYEAQ. There are 13 residues in the CDR3. Unmatched junction bases numbered 6, after V lost 5 bases and J lost 5 bases. The CDR3 loop is CASSPRGGNEQYF. In nucleotides, the CDR3 is TGTGCCAGCAGCCCGAGGGGAGGGAACGAGCAGTACTTC. The whole variable domain, filled in from reference TRBV7-6 and TRBJ2-7, reads GAGVSQSPRYKVTKRGQDVALRCDPISGHVSLYWYRQALGQGPEFLTYFNYEAQQDKSGLPNDRFSAERPEGSISTLTIQRTEQRDSAMYRCASSPRGGNEQYFGPGTRLTVT.

This chain's CDR3 is CASSARGRDFNEQFF. CDR3 DNA: TGTGCCAGCAGTGCGAGGGGAAGGGATTTCAATGAGCAGTTCTTC. The chain couples TRBV2 to TRBJ2-1; TRBD1 or TRBD2 may be the D gene (5 bases each). The CDR3 consists of 15 residues. Germline V gives CDR1 SNHLY, CDR2 FYNNEI. Between the trimmed V and J ends, which lost 4 bases and 6 bases, there was a span of 16 bases.

The chain uses TRBV5-1 and TRBJ2-1; D remains ambiguous. The ends were cut back, 3 bases at V and 6 bases at J, with 7 bases in the middle. The CDR3 loop spans 12 amino acids. Germline V lookup: CDR1 SGHRS, CDR2 YFSETQ. The CDR3 is CASSYLGNEQFF. In DNA, the CDR3 is TGCGCCAGCAGCTATCTAGGCAATGAGCAGTTCTTC.

J is TRBJ1-1 and V is TRBV5-1; a weak D match, TRBD1 (6 bases). The germline V and J ends were trimmed by 0 bases and 1 base, with 13 bases remaining between them. The CDR3 runs to 16 residues. From germline, CDR1 is SGHRS and CDR2 YFSETQ. CDR3 nucleotide sequence: TGCGCCAGCAGCTTGGGTCTTGGGACAACGAACACTGAAGCTTTCTTT. Protein product: CASSLGLGTTNTEAFF. Drawing the rest from reference TRBV5-1 and TRBJ1-1, the complete variable domain is KAGVTQTPRYLIKTRGQQVTLSCSPISGHRSVSWYQQTPGQGLQFLFEYFSETQRNKGNFPGRFSGRQFSNSRSEMNVSTLELGDSALYLCASSLGLGTTNTEAFFGQGTRLTVV.

The chain recombines TRBV10-3 with TRBJ1-5; no firm D call. Trimming cost V 0 bases and J 1 base, with 13 bases left between them. Germline CDR1 ENHRY, CDR2 SYGVKD. The CDR3 has 17 residues. In nucleotides, the CDR3 is TGTGCCATCAGTGAGTCGAAGACGGGGATAAGCAATCAGCCCCAGCATTTT. This sequence encodes CAISESKTGISNQPQHF.

The chain links TRBV9 to TRBJ1-6, with TRBD1 as a possible D gene (6 bases). The V end was cut by 4 bases, the J end by 9 bases, with 17 bases between. There are 15 residues in the CDR3. Germline-derived CDR1 and CDR2 are SGDLS and YYNGEE. CDR3 bases: TGTGCCAGCAGCTTGAGACAGGACTTTGGTTCACCCCTCCACTTT. Translation: CASSLRQDFGSPLHF.

Points on this clone: An end of the junction does not agree with germline; a read error may underlie this. This sample also contains other DNA sequences that code for the same CDR3. The rearrangement joins TRBV11-3 to TRBJ2-1, with TRBD1 matching over 8 bases. The CDR3 length is 14 residues. Germline CDR1 and CDR2: SGHNT and YENEEA. For the CDR3, the DNA is TGTGCCAGCAGCCCGGACAGGGCTAACAATGAGCAATTCTTC. Its translation is CASSPDRANNEQFF.

The chain combines TRBV28 with TRBJ1-1, with D perhaps TRBD1 (6 bases). CDR1 and CDR2 (germline): MDHEN, SYDVKM. With 5 bases removed from V and 1 base from J, the gap between germline ends came to 11 bases. The CDR3 runs 14 residues. The CDR3 DNA reads TGTGCCAGCAGTACGGGACACCAGAACACTGAAGCTTTCTTT. It yields the protein CASSTGHQNTEAFF.

About this clone: Distinct nucleotide sequences in the sample also encode this CDR3. This rearrangement joins TRBV5-1 to TRBJ2-5; TRBD1 might be the D (7 bases). This CDR3 has 14 residues. In germline, CDR1 is SGHRS, CDR2 YFSETQ. V was trimmed by 0 bases and J by 5 bases, leaving 11 bases between them. The CDR3 region is CASSLASGGETQYF. The CDR3 nucleotides read TGCGCCAGCAGCTTGGCGTCAGGGGGGGAGACCCAGTACTTC.

J is TRBJ2-6 and V is TRBV7-2, with D perhaps TRBD1 (8 bases). The CDR3 is made up of 19 amino acids. Trimming pared 1 base from V and 0 bases from J, leaving 16 bases between. Germline CDR1 and CDR2: SGHTA and FQGNSA. Here the CDR3 reads CASSLVPQGGTSGANVLTF. CDR3 nucleotides: TGTGCCAGCAGCTTAGTACCACAGGGGGGGACCTCTGGGGCCAACGTCCTGACTTTC.

The chain is built from TRBV19 and TRBJ1-6; D possibly corresponds to TRBD1 (5 bases). The germline gives CDR1 LNHDA, CDR2 SQIVND (reference sequence). CDR3 length: 15 residues. The V and J ends lost 1 base and 7 bases respectively, with 11 bases between them. The CDR3 DNA is TGTGCCAGTAGTATAGGCCAGGGAGGGAATTCACCCCTCCACTTT. Its translation is CASSIGQGGNSPLHF.

The gene calls are TRBV5-1 and TRBJ2-5, with D unclear. The CDR3 runs 12 residues. The V and J ends lost 3 bases and 0 bases respectively, with 3 bases between them. Germline V gene data show CDR1 as SGHRS and CDR2 as YFSETQ. The CDR3 spells CASSWDQETQYF. The CDR3 nucleotides are TGCGCCAGCAGCTGGGACCAAGAGACCCAGTACTTC.

V and J are TRBV11-3 and TRBJ1-1, with a tentative D call TRBD1 (5 bases). The CDR3 is made up of 15 amino acids. The V end was cut by 6 bases, the J end by 3 bases, with 17 bases between. Germline V lookup: CDR1 SGHNT, CDR2 YENEEA. The CDR3 loop is CASSCLGGLHTEAFF. In DNA form, the CDR3 reads TGTGCCAGCAGTTGCTTGGGGGGTCTCCACACTGAAGCTTTCTTT. The full variable domain, completed using reference TRBV11-3 and TRBJ1-1, is EAGVVQSPRYKIIEKKQPVAFWCNPISGHNTLYWYLQNLGQGPELLIRYENEEAVDDSQLPKDRFSAERLKGVDSTLKIQPAELGDSAVYLCASSCLGGLHTEAFFGQGTRLTVV.

The chain has TRBV2 and TRBJ1-1; D is perhaps TRBD1 (6 bases). The CDR3 spans 14 residues. V was pared by 4 bases and J by 1 base, with 10 bases between. Germline V gene lookup returns CDR1 SNHLY and CDR2 FYNNEI. For the CDR3, the DNA is TGTGCCAGCAGTGTAGAGGGGGGGAACACTGAAGCTTTCTTT. This sequence encodes CASSVEGGNTEAFF.

The V and J genes are TRBV5-6 and TRBJ2-5, with 7 bases lining up with TRBD1. CDR1 SGHDT and CDR2 YYEEEE come from the germline V gene. This CDR3 has 13 residues. V trimming: 3 bases; J trimming: 11 bases; junction bases outside the gene matches: 10. The CDR3 DNA follows: TGTGCCAGCAGCTCGGACAGGATTGCGGTGCAGTACTTC. It is translated as CASSSDRIAVQYF. Supplemented by reference TRBV5-6 and TRBJ2-5, the full variable domain reads DAGVTQSPTHLIKTRGQQVTLRCSPKSGHDTVSWYQQALGQGPQFIFQYYEEEERQRGNFPDRFSGHQFPNYSSELNVNALLLGDSALYLCASSSDRIAVQYFGPGTRLLVL.

The chain links TRBV2 to TRBJ2-1, with D maybe TRBD1 (5 bases). The V gene lost 6 bases and the J gene lost 9 bases, with 15 bases spanning the gap. CDR3 size: 13 residues. Germline V CDR1 and CDR2: SNHLY, FYNNEI. For the CDR3, the DNA is TGTGCCAGCAGATCCGAAGGGGATCGTGAGCAGTTCTTC. Encoded protein: CASRSEGDREQFF.

The CDR3 loop reads CASSMRWTPDNSPLHF. CDR3 nucleotide sequence: TGTGCCAGTAGTATGAGATGGACGCCAGATAATTCACCCCTCCACTTT. The chain links TRBV19 to TRBJ1-6, with D unresolved. CDR1 and CDR2 from the germline V gene are LNHDA and SQIVND (reference sequence). The length of the CDR3 is 16 residues. Trimming removed 3 bases from V and 5 bases from J, with 14 bases in between.

V and J are TRBV7-2 and TRBJ2-7; TRBD2 aligns across 9 bases. The trim removed 5 bases at V and 6 bases at J, leaving 11 bases unmatched. This CDR3 comprises 15 residues. Germline V CDR1 and CDR2: SGHTA, FQGNSA. The CDR3 here is CASSPGASGASEQYF. CDR3 bases: TGTGCCAGCAGCCCCGGAGCTAGCGGGGCCTCCGAGCAGTACTTC.

This chain links TRBV27 with TRBJ1-1; D may be TRBD1 (5 bases). The germline V and J ends were trimmed by 3 bases and 3 bases, with 8 bases remaining between them. Looked up from germline, CDR1 is MNHEY and CDR2 is SMNVEV (reference sequence). This CDR3 contains 13 residues. CDR3 residues: CASSFGGYTEAFF. The CDR3 DNA sequence: TGTGCCAGCAGTTTCGGGGGTTACACTGAAGCTTTCTTT.

This chain links TRBV10-3 with TRBJ1-2; TRBD1 might be the D (5 bases). The CDR3 sequence is 15 residues long. Trimming shortened V by 1 base and J by 2 bases, and 11 bases separated the two germline ends. In germline, CDR1 is ENHRY, CDR2 SYGVKD. CDR3 in amino acids: CAISEYGWGNYGYTF. The DNA of the CDR3 is TGTGCCATCAGTGAGTACGGCTGGGGGAACTATGGCTACACCTTC.

V is TRBV30 and J is TRBJ1-4; D not certain. The V end was cut by 1 base, the J end by 6 bases, with 18 bases between. This CDR3 has 16 amino acids. Germline lookup yields CDR1 GTSNPN and CDR2 SVGIG (reference sequence). CDR3 DNA sequence: TGTGCCTGGAGTGACCACTCGGCCCGGGCGGATGAAAAACTGTTTTTT. This sequence encodes CAWSDHSARADEKLFF.

This chain links TRBV27 with TRBJ2-1; 8 nucleotides match TRBD2. V lost 5 bases to trimming and J lost 0 bases; unmatched junction nucleotides: 6. The CDR3 runs 16 residues. Germline CDR1 is MNHEY and CDR2 is SMNVEV (reference sequence). The CDR3 nucleotides read TGTGCCAGCAGTCTACGGGCGGGGGGCTCCTACAATGAGCAGTTCTTC. The encoded protein is CASSLRAGGSYNEQFF.

This clone has just a few counts. V is TRBV5-1 and J is TRBJ2-7; D not resolved. The V end lost 1 base, the J end lost 6 bases, and 5 bases lay between the germline ends. From germline, CDR1 is SGHRS and CDR2 YFSETQ. The CDR3 sequence is 11 residues long. CDR3 sequence (DNA): TGCGCCAGCAGCTTGTTTTCCGAGCAGTACTTC. Its translation: CASSLFSEQYF.

This clone has only one observation. The V gene is TRBV7-9, the J gene TRBJ1-1, with 7 positions matching TRBD1. The CDR3 runs 15 residues. Unmatched junction bases numbered 7, after V lost 3 bases and J lost 3 bases. CDR1 is SEHNR and CDR2 is FQNEAQ in the germline V gene (reference sequence). CDR3 coding DNA: TGTGCCAGCAGCTTTGGACAGGCCGAGGACACTGAAGCTTTCTTT. Its translation: CASSFGQAEDTEAFF.